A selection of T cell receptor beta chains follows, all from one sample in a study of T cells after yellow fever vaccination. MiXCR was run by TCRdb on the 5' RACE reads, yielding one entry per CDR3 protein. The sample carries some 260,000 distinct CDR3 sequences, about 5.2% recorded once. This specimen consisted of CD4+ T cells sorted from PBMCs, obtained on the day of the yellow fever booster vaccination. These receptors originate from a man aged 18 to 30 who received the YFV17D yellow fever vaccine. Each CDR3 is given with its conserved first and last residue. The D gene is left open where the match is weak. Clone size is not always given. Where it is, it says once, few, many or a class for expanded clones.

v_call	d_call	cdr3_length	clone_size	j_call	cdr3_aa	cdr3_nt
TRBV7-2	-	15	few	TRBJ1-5	CASSLISGANQPQHF	TGTGCCAGCAGCTTAATCTCAGGGGCAAATCAGCCCCAGCATTTT
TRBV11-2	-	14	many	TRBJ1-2	CASSPMARYYGYTF	TGTGCCAGCAGCCCTATGGCGAGGTACTATGGCTACACCTTC
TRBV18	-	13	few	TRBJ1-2	CASSPATNYGYTF	TGTGCCAGCTCACCAGCTACTAACTATGGCTACACCTTC
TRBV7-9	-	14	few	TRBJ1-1	CASSLAHSYTEAFF	TGTGCCAGCAGCTTAGCCCACAGCTACACTGAAGCTTTCTTT
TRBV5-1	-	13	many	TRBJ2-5	CASSLGNQETQYF	TGCGCCAGCAGCTTGGGAAACCAAGAGACCCAGTACTTC
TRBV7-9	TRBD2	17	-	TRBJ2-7	CARGERGGVLGSYEQYF	TGTGCCAGGGGGGAGCGGGGGGGCGTCCTAGGATCCTACGAGCAGTACTTC
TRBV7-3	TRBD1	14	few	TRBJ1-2	CASSPGQGAYGYTF	TGTGCCAGCAGCCCCGGACAGGGGGCGTATGGCTACACCTTC
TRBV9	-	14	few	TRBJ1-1	CASSAQGPHTEAFF	TGTGCCAGCAGTGCACAGGGACCCCACACTGAAGCTTTCTTT
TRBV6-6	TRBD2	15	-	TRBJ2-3	CASSYGAGGTDTQYF	TGTGCCAGCAGTTACGGGGCGGGGGGCACAGATACGCAGTATTTT
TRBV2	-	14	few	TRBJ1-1	CASSEALRGTEAFF	TGTGCCAGCAGTGAAGCGCTTCGGGGGACTGAAGCTTTCTTT
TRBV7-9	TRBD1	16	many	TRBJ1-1	CASSAWTGNPNTEAFF	TGTGCCAGCAGCGCCTGGACAGGGAACCCGAACACTGAAGCTTTCTTT
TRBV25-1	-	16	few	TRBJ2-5	CASSDQPGPIVETQYF	TGTGCCAGCAGTGACCAACCGGGACCAATCGTCGAGACCCAGTACTTC
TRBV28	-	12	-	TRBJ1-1	CASYTMNTEAFF	TGTGCCAGTTACACAATGAACACTGAAGCTTTCTTT
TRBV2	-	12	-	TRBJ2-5	CASTPLGETQYF	TGTGCCAGCACCCCCCTGGGAGAGACCCAGTACTTC
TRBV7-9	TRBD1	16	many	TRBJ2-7	CASRDKDRGKSYEQYF	TGTGCCAGCCGGGATAAGGACAGGGGGAAATCCTACGAGCAGTACTTC
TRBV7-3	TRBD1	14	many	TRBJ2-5	CASSFGDRGETQYF	TGTGCCAGCAGCTTCGGAGACAGGGGAGAGACCCAGTACTTC
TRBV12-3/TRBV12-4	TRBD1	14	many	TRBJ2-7	CASSRDRTAYEQYF	TGTGCCAGCAGTCGGGACAGGACCGCCTACGAGCAGTACTTC
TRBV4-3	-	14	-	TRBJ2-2	CASSQDGFTGELFF	TGCGCCAGCAGCCAGGACGGTTTCACCGGGGAGCTGTTTTTT
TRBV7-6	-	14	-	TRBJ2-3	CASSQQSDTDTQYF	TGTGCCAGCAGCCAACAATCGGACACAGATACGCAGTATTTT
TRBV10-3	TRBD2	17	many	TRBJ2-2	CAISGASGNLNTGELFF	TGTGCCATCAGTGGAGCTAGCGGGAACCTGAACACCGGGGAGCTGTTTTTT
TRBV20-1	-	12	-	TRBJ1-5	CSAREGGQPQHF	TGCAGTGCTAGAGAGGGCGGTCAGCCCCAGCATTTT
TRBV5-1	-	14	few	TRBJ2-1	CASADNGGYNEQFF	TGCGCCAGCGCCGACAACGGCGGATACAATGAGCAGTTCTTC
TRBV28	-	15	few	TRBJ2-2	CASSSRGYGIGELFF	TGTGCCAGCAGTTCTCGGGGTTATGGGATAGGGGAGCTGTTTTTT
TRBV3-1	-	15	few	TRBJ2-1	CASSQEPFLLNEQFF	TGTGCCAGCAGCCAAGAACCCTTCCTACTCAATGAGCAGTTCTTC
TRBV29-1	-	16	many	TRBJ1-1	CSAQQGQGNLNTEAFF	TGCAGCGCACAACAGGGCCAGGGAAACCTGAACACTGAAGCTTTCTTT
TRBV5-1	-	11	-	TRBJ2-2	CASSGGLWLFF	TGCGCCAGCAGCGGGGGGTTGTGGCTGTTTTTT
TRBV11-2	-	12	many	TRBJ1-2	CASSLALAGYTF	TGTGCCAGCAGCTTAGCCCTCGCGGGCTACACCTTC
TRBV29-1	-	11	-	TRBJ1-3	CSAVVGNTIYF	TGCAGCGCCGTGGTTGGAAACACCATATATTTT